The T cell receptor beta chain described here comes from a study of shared clonotypes between healthy human individuals. Whole-study results and caveats: Sequencing depth was predicted to influence how clonotypes are shared among donors.

Germline-derived CDR1 and CDR2 are LGHNA and YSLEER. V lost 1 base to trimming and J lost 4 bases; unmatched junction nucleotides: 8. CDR3 length equals 17 residues. A word on this clone: Its specificity is unknown.

Ten immunoSEQ deep assay plates were used by the authors to sequence unsorted PBMC DNA. Libraries were prepared by immunoSEQ multiplex PCR; TCRdb keeps only in-frame clonotypes and omits some of them. The sample includes about 470,000 clones, 79% seen only once; the top ten take under 15%. The specimen was PBMCs. This rearrangement joins TRBV4-3 to TRBJ2-7, with 12 bases that match TRBD1. The TCR comes from a middle-aged woman in good health. Some clones in this sample may be carry-over from other donors' samples. The CDR3 is CASSQVGAGQGAYEQYF. The CDR3 nucleotides are TGCGCCAGCAGCCAAGTGGGGGCGGGACAGGGGGCTTACGAGCAGTACTTC.